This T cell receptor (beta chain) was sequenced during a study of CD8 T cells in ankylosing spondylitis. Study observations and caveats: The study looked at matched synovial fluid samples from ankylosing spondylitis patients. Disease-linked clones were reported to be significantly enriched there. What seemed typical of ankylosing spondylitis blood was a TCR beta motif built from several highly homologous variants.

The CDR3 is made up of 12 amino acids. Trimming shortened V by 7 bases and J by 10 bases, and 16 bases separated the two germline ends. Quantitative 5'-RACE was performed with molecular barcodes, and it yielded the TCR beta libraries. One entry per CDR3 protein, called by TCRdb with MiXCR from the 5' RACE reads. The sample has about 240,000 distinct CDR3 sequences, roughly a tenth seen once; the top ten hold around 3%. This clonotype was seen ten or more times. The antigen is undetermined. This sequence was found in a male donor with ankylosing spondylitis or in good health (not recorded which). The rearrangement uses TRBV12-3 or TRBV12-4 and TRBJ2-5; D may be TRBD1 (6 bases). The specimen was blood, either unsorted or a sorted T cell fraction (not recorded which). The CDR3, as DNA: TGTGCCAGCAATTCGGGACAAAGCATCCAGTACTTC. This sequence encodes CASNSGQSIQYF.